The 5 T cell receptor beta chains reported below all come from one sample, sequenced in a study of shared clonotypes between healthy human individuals. Here immunoSEQ multiplex PCR was the method, and the copy in TCRdb shows in-frame clones only, minus some. The sample has about 640,000 clones; about 78% are singletons. Sample: memory CD4+ T cells sorted from blood. Noted subset: CD45RA-negative fraction. The receptors shown here come from a woman in her twenties or thirties in good health.

DNA of the CDR3: TGTGCCAGCAGCCAGCGGGGTAGCGGGAGGTCTGGGGCCAACGTCCTGACTTTC. Residues: CASSQRGSGRSGANVLTF. The chain joins TRBV9 to TRBJ2-6; 10 bases fit TRBD2. This CDR3 has 18 residues. CDR1 and CDR2 (germline): SGDLS, YYNGEE. Unmatched junction bases numbered 8, after V lost 4 bases and J lost 1 base.

V is TRBV2 and J is TRBJ2-5; no clear D gene. With the DNA end fitting TRBJ2-7 better, the J assignment may be wrong. The germline CDR1 and CDR2 sequences are SNHLY and FYNNEI. This CDR3 region has 15 residues. This chain's CDR3 is CASSDRVGGAYEQYF. CDR3 DNA: TGTGCCAGCAGTGATAGGGTGGGCGGAGCATACGAGCAGTACTTC.

The V call is TRBV9, the J call TRBJ1-3, with no clear D. The V gene's germline CDR1 is SGDLS and CDR2 YYNGEE. The CDR3 sequence is 16 residues long. With 4 bases removed from V and 2 bases from J, the gap between germline ends came to 16 bases. The CDR3, as DNA: TGTGCCAGCAGCCCCCCCGGCAGCTTCGCTGGAAACACCATATATTTT. It translates to CASSPPGSFAGNTIYF.

The sample holds many counts of this clone. The chain carries TRBV7-2 and TRBJ2-5; TRBD1 matches 7 bases. Germline loops: CDR1 SGHTA, CDR2 FQGNSA. The CDR3 extends over 15 amino acids. Trimming took 5 bases from V and 2 from J; bases not matched to a gene: 8. The CDR3 sequence: CASSQGQARQETQYF. The CDR3 region has the DNA TGTGCCAGCAGCCAAGGACAGGCTCGTCAAGAGACCCAGTACTTC.

The chain recombines TRBV27 with TRBJ2-2, with TRBD1 as a possible D gene (6 bases). Germline assignment: CDR1 MNHEY and CDR2 SMNVEV (reference sequence). CDR3 size: 15 residues. Trimming took off 7 bases at V and 5 bases at J, with 17 bases between the two ends. The CDR3 region is CASKNPGAGTGELFF. In DNA, the CDR3 is TGTGCCAGCAAAAACCCAGGGGCAGGAACCGGGGAGCTGTTTTTT.